This T cell receptor beta chain originates from a study of blood T cell repertoires in COVID-19. Study details: Donors in the United States, Italy and Spain gave samples during acute or convalescent COVID-19. T cells, B-cell-depleted T cells, or PBMCs supplied cDNA or gDNA.

This clone was observed a single time. In the original processing: Amplification with reference gene primers provided the estimates of nucleated cell counts. Sequencing used immunoSEQ multiplex PCR; TCRdb keeps in-frame clones, though not all of them. The DNA was the basis for D and trimming; V, J and clone size are from that table. This sample carries about 35,000 clones, around 83% of them seen once, and the ten largest clones take 40% to 55%. Input material: peripheral blood. This TCR was sampled from a man aged 60 to 69 with active or convalescent COVID-19.

DNA for the CDR3: TGTGCCAGCAGCCCCGGTAGCGGGAGGGCCTTTGGGGAGCAGTTCTTC. Its protein is CASSPGSGRAFGEQFF. The chain uses TRBV9 and TRBJ2-1, with 11 bases identical to TRBD2. This CDR3 is 16 amino acids long. V gave up 4 bases and J gave up 10 bases; unmatched junction bases: 13. Germline V gene data show CDR1 as SGDLS and CDR2 as YYNGEE.